The TCR beta chain under discussion was sequenced for a study of blood T cell repertoires in COVID-19. Whole-study context: Collection of acute and convalescent COVID-19 samples took place in the United States, Italy and Spain. The analysed material was cDNA or gDNA that came from T cells, B-cell-depleted T cells, or PBMCs.

Trimming left V 0 bases short and J 5 bases short, with 13 bases between. The germline CDR1 and CDR2 sequences are LGHNA and YNFKEQ. This CDR3 region has 15 residues. In the source study's methods: Scientists estimated how many nucleated cells there were by amplifying reference gene primers. TCRdb keeps only in-frame clones here, not all; method: immunoSEQ multiplex PCR. That table gives V, J and clone size, and the DNA gave D and trimming. This sample carries some 280,000 clones, roughly 89% of them seen once, and the ten largest clones take 0.94%. The chain couples TRBV4-2 to TRBJ1-1; D is ambiguous. The receptor comes from a woman in her thirties or forties who had recovered from COVID-19. The specimen was peripheral blood. This CDR3 is CASSQDSVLRTEAFF. CDR3 DNA sequence: TGTGCCAGCAGCCAAGATTCGGTGTTGAGGACTGAAGCTTTCTTT.